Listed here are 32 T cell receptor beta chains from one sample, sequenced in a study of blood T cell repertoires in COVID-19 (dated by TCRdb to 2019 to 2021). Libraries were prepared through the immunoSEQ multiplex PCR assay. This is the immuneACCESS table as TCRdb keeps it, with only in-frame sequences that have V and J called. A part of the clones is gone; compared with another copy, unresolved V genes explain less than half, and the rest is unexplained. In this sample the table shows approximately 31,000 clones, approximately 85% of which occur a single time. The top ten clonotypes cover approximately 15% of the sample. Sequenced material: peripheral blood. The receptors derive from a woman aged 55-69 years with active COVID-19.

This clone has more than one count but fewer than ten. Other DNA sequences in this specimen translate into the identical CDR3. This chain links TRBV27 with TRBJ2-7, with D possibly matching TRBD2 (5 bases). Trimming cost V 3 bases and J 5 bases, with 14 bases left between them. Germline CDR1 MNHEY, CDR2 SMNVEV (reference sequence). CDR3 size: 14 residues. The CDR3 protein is CASSFLTSIDEQYF. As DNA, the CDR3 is TGTGCCAGCAGTTTCCTTACTAGTATTGACGAGCAGTACTTC.

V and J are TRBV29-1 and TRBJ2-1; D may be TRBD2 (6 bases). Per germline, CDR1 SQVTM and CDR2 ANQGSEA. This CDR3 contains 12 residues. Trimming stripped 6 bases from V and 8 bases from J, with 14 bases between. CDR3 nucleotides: TGCAGCGTATCGGGTCCGGGGGATGAGCAGTTCTTC. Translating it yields CSVSGPGDEQFF.

The CDR3 bases are TGTGCCAGCAGCTTCGGCCGCCGGGGGGAGACCCAGTACTTC. This codes for CASSFGRRGETQYF. The chain uses TRBV5-4 and TRBJ2-5; weak D call: TRBD2 (6 bases). This CDR3 region has 14 residues. CDR1 and CDR2 (germline): SGHNT, YYREEE (reference sequence). V was cut by 2 bases and J by 5 bases, with 13 bases left in between.

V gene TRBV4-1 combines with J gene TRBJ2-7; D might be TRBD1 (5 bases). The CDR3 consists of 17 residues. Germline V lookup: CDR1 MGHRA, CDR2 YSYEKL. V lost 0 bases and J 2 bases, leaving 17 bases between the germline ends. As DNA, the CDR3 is TGCGCCAGCAGCCAAGATTCCCGGGCAGGGAATACCTACGAGCAGTACTTC. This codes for CASSQDSRAGNTYEQYF.

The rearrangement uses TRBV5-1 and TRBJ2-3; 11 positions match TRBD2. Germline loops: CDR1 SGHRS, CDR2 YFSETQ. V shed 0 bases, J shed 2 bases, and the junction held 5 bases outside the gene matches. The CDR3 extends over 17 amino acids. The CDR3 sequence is CASSLATSGGPTDTQYF. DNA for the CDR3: TGCGCCAGCAGCTTGGCCACTAGCGGGGGCCCCACAGATACGCAGTATTTT. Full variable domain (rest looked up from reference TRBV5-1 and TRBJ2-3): KAGVTQTPRYLIKTRGQQVTLSCSPISGHRSVSWYQQTPGQGLQFLFEYFSETQRNKGNFPGRFSGRQFSNSRSEMNVSTLELGDSALYLCASSLATSGGPTDTQYFGPGTRLTVL.

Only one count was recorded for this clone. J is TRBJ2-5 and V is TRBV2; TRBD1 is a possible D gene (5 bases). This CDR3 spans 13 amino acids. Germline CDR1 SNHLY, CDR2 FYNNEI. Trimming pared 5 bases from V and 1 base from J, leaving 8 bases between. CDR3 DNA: TGTGCCAGCAGTAGACAGAGCCAAGAGACCCAGTACTTC. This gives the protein CASSRQSQETQYF.

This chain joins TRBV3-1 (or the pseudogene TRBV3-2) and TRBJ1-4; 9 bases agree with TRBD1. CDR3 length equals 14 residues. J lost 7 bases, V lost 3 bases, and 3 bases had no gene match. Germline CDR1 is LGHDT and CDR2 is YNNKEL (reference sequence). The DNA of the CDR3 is TGTGCCAGCAGCCAGGGACAGGGTATTGAAAAACTGTTTTTT. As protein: CASSQGQGIEKLFF.

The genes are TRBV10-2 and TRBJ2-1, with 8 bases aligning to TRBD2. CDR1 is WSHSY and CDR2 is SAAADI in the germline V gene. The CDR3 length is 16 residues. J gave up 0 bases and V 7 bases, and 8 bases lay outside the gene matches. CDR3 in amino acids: CASTTSGSSSYNEQFF. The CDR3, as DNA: TGCGCCAGCACCACCAGCGGGAGCTCCTCCTACAATGAGCAGTTCTTC.

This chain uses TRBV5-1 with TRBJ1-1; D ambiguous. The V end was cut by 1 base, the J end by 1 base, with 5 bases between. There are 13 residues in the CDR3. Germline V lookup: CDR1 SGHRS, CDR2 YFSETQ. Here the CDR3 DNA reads TGCGCCAGCAGCTTGCTTAGGAACACTGAAGCTTTCTTT. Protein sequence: CASSLLRNTEAFF.

Written as DNA, the CDR3 is TGTGCCAGCAGTCCCCTGACAGGGTCGGATCAGCCCCAGCATTTT. Protein sequence: CASSPLTGSDQPQHF. V is TRBV6-5 and J is TRBJ1-5; 7 nucleotides match TRBD1. Germline loops: CDR1 MNHEY, CDR2 SVGAGI. Trimming at V came to 5 bases and at J to 5 bases, leaving 9 bases not matched to a gene. This CDR3 has 15 residues.

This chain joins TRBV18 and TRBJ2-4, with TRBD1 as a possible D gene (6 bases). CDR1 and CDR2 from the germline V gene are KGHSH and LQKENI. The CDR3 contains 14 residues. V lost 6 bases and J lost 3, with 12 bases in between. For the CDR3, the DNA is TGTGCCAGCTCCCCGACAGGCCTCAAAAACATTCAGTACTTC. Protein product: CASSPTGLKNIQYF.

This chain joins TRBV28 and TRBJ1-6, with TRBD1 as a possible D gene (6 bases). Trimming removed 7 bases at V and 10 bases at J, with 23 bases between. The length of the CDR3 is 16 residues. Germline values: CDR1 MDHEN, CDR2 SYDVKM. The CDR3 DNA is TGTGCCAGCACCCAAACGGGGGCCAGGGGAGGGTCACCCCTCCACTTT. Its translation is CASTQTGARGGSPLHF.

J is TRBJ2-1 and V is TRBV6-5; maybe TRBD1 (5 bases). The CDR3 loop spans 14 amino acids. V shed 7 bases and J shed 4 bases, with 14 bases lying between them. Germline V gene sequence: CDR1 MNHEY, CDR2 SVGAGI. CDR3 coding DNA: TGTGCCAGCACCAGGGATCCGGATTACAATGAGCAGTTCTTC. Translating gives CASTRDPDYNEQFF.

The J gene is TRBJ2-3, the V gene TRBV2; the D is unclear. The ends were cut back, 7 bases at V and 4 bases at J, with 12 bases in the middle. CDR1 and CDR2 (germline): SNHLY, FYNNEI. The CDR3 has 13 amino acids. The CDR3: CASTPGWADTQYF. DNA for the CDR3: TGTGCCAGCACCCCGGGTTGGGCAGATACGCAGTATTTT.

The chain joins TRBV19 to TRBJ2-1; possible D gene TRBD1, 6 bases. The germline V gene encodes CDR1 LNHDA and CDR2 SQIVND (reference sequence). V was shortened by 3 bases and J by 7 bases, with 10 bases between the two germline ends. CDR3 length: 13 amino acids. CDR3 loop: CASSMDSGNEQFF. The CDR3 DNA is TGTGCCAGTAGTATGGACAGTGGTAATGAGCAGTTCTTC.

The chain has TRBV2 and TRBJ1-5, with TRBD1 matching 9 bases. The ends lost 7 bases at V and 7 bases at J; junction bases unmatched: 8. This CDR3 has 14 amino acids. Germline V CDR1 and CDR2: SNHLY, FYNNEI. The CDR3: CASTLGQGRQPQHF. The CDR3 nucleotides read TGTGCCAGCACCCTGGGACAGGGACGGCAGCCCCAGCATTTT.

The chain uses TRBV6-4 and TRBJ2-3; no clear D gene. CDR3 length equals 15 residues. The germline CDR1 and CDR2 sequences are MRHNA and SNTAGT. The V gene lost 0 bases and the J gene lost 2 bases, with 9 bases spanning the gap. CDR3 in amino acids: CASSDSPGSTDTQYF. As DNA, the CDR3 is TGTGCCAGCAGTGACTCGCCAGGATCCACAGATACGCAGTATTTT.

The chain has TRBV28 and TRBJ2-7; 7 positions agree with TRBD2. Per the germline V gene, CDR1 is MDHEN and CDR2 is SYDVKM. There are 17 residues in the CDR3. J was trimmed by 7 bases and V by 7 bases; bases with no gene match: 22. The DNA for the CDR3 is TGTGCCAGCAAAAGAACGGGGGGTGCGGGCAGTCCACGGGAGCAGTACTTC. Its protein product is CASKRTGGAGSPREQYF.

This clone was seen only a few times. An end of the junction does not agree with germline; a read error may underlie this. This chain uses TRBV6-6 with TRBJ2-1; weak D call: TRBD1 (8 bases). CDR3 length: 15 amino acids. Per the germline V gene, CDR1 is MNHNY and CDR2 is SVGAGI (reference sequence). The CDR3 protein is CATSRTQQGGNEQFF. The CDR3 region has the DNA TGTGCCACCAGTCGTACTCAACAGGGGGGGAATGAGCAGTTCTTC.

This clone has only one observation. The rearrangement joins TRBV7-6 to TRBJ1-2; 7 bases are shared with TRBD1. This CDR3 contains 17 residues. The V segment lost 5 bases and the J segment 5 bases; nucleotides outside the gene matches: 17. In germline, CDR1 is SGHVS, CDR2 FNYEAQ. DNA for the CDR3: TGTGCCAGCAGCCTAAACCCCCTGACAGGGACTGCATATGGCTACACCTTC. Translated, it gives CASSLNPLTGTAYGYTF.

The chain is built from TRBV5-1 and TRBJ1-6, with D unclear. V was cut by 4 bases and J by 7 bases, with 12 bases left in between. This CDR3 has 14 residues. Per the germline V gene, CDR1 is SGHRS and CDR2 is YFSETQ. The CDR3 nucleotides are TGCGCCAGCAGCCCACCGGGAACGAATTCACCCCTCCACTTT. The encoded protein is CASSPPGTNSPLHF.

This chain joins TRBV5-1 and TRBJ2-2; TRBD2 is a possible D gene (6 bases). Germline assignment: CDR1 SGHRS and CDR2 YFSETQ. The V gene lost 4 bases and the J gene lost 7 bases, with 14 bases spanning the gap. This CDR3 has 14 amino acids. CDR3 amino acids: CASSPGDFFGELFF. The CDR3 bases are TGCGCCAGCAGCCCGGGGGACTTTTTCGGGGAGCTGTTTTTT. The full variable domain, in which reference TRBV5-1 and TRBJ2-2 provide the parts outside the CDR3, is KAGVTQTPRYLIKTRGQQVTLSCSPISGHRSVSWYQQTPGQGLQFLFEYFSETQRNKGNFPGRFSGRQFSNSRSEMNVSTLELGDSALYLCASSPGDFFGELFFGEGSRLTVL.

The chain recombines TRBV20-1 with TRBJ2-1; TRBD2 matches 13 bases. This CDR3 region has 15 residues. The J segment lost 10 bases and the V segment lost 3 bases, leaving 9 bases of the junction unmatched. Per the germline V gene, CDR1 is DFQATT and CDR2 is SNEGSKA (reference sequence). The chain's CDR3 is CSASPLAGGMWEQFF. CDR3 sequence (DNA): TGCAGTGCTAGTCCACTAGCGGGAGGGATGTGGGAGCAGTTCTTC.

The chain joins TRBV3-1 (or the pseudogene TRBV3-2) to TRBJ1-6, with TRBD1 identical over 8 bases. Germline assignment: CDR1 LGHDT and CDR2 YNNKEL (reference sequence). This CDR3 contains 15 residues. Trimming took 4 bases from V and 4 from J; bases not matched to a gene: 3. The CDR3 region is CASSPDRGYNSPLHF. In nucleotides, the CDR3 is TGTGCCAGCAGCCCCGACAGGGGATATAATTCACCCCTCCACTTT.

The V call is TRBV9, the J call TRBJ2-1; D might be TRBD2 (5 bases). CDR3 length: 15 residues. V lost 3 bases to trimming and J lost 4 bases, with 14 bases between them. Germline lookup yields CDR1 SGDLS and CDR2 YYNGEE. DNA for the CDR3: TGTGCCAGCAGCGGGAGGCAGATGAATTACAATGAGCAGTTCTTC. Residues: CASSGRQMNYNEQFF.

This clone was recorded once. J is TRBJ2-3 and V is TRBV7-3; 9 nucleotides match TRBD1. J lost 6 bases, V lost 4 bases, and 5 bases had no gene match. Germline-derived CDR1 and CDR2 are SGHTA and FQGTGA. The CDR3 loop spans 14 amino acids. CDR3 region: CASSSRTGDDTQYF. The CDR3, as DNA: TGTGCCAGCAGCTCAAGGACAGGGGACGATACGCAGTATTTT.

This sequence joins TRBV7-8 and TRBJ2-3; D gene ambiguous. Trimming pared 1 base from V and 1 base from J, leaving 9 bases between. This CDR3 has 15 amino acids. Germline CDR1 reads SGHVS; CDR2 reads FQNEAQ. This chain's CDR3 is CASSLDGTGTDTQYF. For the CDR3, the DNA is TGTGCCAGCAGCTTAGACGGAACAGGCACAGATACGCAGTATTTT. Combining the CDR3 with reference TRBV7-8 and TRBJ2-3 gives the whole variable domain GAGVSQSPRYKVAKRGQDVALRCDPISGHVSLFWYQQALGQGPEFLTYFQNEAQLDKSGLPSDRFFAERPEGSVSTLKIQRTQQEDSAVYLCASSLDGTGTDTQYFGPGTRLTVL.

CDR3 bases: TGCAGTGCTAGTGGGGGCGGGGGTAGGTATGGCTACACCTTC. It translates to CSASGGGGRYGYTF. The V call is TRBV20-1, the J call TRBJ1-2, with D possibly TRBD1 on 6 matching bases. The CDR3 covers 14 residues. V lost 3 bases and J lost 5, with 16 bases in between. Germline V gene sequence: CDR1 DFQATT, CDR2 SNEGSKA (reference sequence).

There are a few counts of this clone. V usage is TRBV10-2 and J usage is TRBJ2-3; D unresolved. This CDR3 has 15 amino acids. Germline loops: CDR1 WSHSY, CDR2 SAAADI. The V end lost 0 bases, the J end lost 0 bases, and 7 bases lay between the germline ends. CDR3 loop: CASSESPTSTDTQYF. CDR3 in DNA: TGCGCCAGCAGTGAGTCGCCAACTAGCACAGATACGCAGTATTTT.

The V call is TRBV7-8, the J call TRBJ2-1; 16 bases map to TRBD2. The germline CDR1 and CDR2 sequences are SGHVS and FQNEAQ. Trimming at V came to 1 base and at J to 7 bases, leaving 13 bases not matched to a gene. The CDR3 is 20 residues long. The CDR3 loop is CASSLGPGLAGGRGRNEQFF. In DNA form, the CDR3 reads TGTGCCAGCAGCTTAGGTCCGGGACTAGCGGGAGGGCGGGGGCGGAATGAGCAGTTCTTC.

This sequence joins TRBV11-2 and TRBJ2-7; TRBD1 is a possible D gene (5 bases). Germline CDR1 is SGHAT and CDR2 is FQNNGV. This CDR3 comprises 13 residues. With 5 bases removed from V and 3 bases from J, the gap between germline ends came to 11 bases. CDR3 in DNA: TGTGCCAGCAGCCGCCCAGGGCACTACGAGCAGTACTTC. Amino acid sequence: CASSRPGHYEQYF. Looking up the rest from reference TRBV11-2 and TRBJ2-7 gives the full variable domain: EAGVAQSPRYKIIEKRQSVAFWCNPISGHATLYWYQQILGQGPKLLIQFQNNGVVDDSQLPKDRFSAERLKGVDSTLKIQPAKLEDSAVYLCASSRPGHYEQYFGPGTRLTVT.

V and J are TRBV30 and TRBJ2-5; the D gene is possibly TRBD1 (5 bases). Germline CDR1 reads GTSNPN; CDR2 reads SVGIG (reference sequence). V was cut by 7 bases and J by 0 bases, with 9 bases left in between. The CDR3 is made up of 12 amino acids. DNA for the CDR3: TGTGCCTTGACAGTTTACCAAGAGACCCAGTACTTC. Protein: CALTVYQETQYF.